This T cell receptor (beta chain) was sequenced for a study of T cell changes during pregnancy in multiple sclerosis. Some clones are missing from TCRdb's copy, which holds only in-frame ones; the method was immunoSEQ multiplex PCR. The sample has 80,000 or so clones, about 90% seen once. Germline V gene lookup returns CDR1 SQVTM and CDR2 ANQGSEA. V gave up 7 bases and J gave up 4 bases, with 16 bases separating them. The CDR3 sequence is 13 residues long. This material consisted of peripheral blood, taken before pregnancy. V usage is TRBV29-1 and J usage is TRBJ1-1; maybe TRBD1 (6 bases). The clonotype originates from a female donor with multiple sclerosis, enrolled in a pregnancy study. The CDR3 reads CSGQQGTGTEAFF. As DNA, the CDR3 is TGCAGCGGACAACAGGGAACGGGCACTGAAGCTTTCTTT.